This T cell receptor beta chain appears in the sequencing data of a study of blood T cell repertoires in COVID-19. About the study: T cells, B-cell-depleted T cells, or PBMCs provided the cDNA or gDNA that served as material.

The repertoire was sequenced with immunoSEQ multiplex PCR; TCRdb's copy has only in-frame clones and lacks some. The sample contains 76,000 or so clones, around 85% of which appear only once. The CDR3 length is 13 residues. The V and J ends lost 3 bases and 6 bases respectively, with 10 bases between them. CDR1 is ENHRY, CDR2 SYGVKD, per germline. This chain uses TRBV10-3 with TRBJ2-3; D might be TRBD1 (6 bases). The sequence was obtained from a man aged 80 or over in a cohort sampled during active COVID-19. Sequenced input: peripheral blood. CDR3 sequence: CAISEQGLDTQYF. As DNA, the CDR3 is TGTGCCATCAGTGAACAGGGTCTCGATACGCAGTATTTT.